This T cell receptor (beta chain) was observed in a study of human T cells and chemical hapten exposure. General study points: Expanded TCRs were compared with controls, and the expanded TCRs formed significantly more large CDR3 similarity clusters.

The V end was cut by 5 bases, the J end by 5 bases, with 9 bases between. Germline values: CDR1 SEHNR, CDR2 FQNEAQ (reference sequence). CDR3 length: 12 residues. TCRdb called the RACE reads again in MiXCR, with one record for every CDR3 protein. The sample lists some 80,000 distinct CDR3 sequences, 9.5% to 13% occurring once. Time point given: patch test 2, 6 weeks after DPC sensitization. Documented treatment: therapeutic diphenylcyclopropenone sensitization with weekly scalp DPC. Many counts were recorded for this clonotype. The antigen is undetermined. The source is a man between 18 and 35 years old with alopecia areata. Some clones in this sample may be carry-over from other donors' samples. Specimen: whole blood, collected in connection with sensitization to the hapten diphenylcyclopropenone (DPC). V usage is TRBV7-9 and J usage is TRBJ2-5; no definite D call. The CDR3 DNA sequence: TGTGCCAGCAGCCCAGACACGGAGACCCAGTACTTC. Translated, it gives CASSPDTETQYF. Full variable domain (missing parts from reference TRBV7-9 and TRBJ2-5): DTGVSQNPRHKITKRGQNVTFRCDPISEHNRLYWYRQTLGQGPEFLTYFQNEAQLEKSRLLSDRFSAERPKGSFSTLEIQRTEQGDSAMYLCASSPDTETQYFGPGTRLLVL.